This TCR beta chain was captured by sequencing in a study of long-term antiretroviral therapy in people with HIV. About the study: About a decade before 2015, the earliest samples were taken when ART was typically delayed.

Per germline, CDR1 SGHKS and CDR2 YYEKEE (reference sequence). The CDR3 extends over 15 amino acids. V lost 1 base to trimming and J lost 0 bases, with 8 bases between them. This was the immunoSEQ v3.0 assay at survey level. Some clones are missing from TCRdb's copy, which holds only in-frame ones; the method was immunoSEQ multiplex PCR. The top ten hold about 10% of the sample, which has 15,000 to 20,000 clones, about 89% seen once. The clonotype was recovered from a middle-aged man with HIV. Specimen: unsorted PBMCs, collected 0.5 years after starting antiretroviral therapy. The chain carries TRBV5-5 and TRBJ1-5; D is ambiguous. The CDR3 DNA reads TGTGCCAGCAGCTTGTTAGGAGATAGCAATCAGCCCCAGCATTTT. Its translation: CASSLLGDSNQPQHF.